This TCR beta chain was found in a study of human T cells and chemical hapten exposure. This clonotype has just a few counts. Time point here: patch test 1, 2 weeks after DPC sensitization. Indicated treatment: therapeutic diphenylcyclopropenone sensitization with weekly scalp DPC. V was trimmed by 1 base and J by 0 bases, leaving 9 bases between them. Germline V gene data show CDR1 as DFQATT and CDR2 as SNEGSKA (reference sequence). CDR3 length equals 14 residues. TCRdb re-analysed the RACE reads in MiXCR, keeping a single row per CDR3 protein. This table holds around 71,000 distinct CDR3 sequences, 9.8% found once.

Sequenced material: whole blood, taken in connection with sensitization to the hapten diphenylcyclopropenone (DPC). The clonotype was recovered from a woman aged 40 to 50 with alopecia areata. Some clones in this sample may be carry-over from other donors' samples. The genes are TRBV20-1 and TRBJ1-1; D possibly corresponds to TRBD1 (5 bases). The CDR3 is CSARVAGVNTEAFF. The CDR3, as DNA: TGCAGTGCTAGAGTCGCGGGGGTGAACACTGAAGCTTTCTTT.